This TCR beta chain is from a study of blood T cell repertoires in COVID-19 (dated by TCRdb to about 2020). Regarding the complete study: Collaborator samples came from the United States, Italy and Spain and covered acute and convalescent phases of COVID-19. Samples were obtained from the ongoing ImmuneRACE study (first 160 participants) and from some 1,300 subjects provided by 6 global collaborators. Nearly every sample came with metadata listing a de-identified subject ID, COVID-19 status, age in years and sex. The prospective study material was composed of cDNA or gDNA derived from T cells, B-cell-depleted T cells, or PBMCs. Subjects who had been exposed to COVID-19, were actively infected with it, or had recovered from it provided the deeply sampled blood TCRbeta repertoires that made up the dataset. HLA class I and class II types, where available, came from metadata supplied by the sample provider rather than from assay-based typing. A freely available public database, intended as a resource for researchers studying the immune response to SARS-CoV-2, is where the repertoires were released. What the authors observed across the whole study: How much clinical and demographic metadata was included differed by source and by participant, and the metadata was provided uncurated.

One collaborating source in Seattle enrolled patients while the patients were actively infected and followed the patients over time throughout the course of disease. Each collaborating institution followed its own protocols to collect whole blood in K2EDTA tubes. For TCRbeta analysis, collaborators shipped samples as frozen whole blood, isolated PBMCs, or DNA extracted from either of those sample types. Of note for this clone: It lacks a known antigen. Base qualities are missing; no much larger clone stands one base away.

The junction shows trimming of 5 bases on V and 8 bases on J, and the gene matches do not reach 7 bases of it. CDR1 SGHTA and CDR2 FQGNSA are derived from the germline V gene. The CDR3 starts with the cysteine, ends with the phenylalanine, and has 15 residues. Of all the DNA, just the CDR3 is kept, 45 bases in frame from base 1. TCRbeta CDR3 regions were amplified from genomic DNA by means of the immunoSEQ Assay, a bias-controlled multiplex PCR. The source study handled its data this way. The number of nucleated cells in each sample was estimated by amplification of reference gene primers within the assay. To quantify the absolute abundance of each unique TCRbeta CDR3 rearrangement, sequence reads were collapsed and filtered. For each sample, productive Simpson clonality was calculated by taking the square root of Simpson's diversity index across productive rearrangements. Held by TCRdb, this immuneACCESS table contains in-frame sequences only and omits some clones. Under half of the omission traces to an unresolved V gene where checked; the cause of the rest is unknown. V, J and clone size were drawn from that table, and D and trimming were deduced from the DNA. The sample table holds about 410,000 clones, of which about nine tenths were seen once. Less than 2% of the sample comes from the top ten.

The receptor's source is a woman aged 40-49 years with COVID-19, enrolled during active disease. Source material: peripheral blood. The chain couples TRBV7-2 to TRBJ1-4, with 11 bases matching TRBD1. The CDR3 reads CASSTDGTGGEKLFF. DNA sequence: TGTGCCAGCAGCACTGACGGGACAGGGGGGGAAAAACTGTTTTTT.